The present TCR beta chain was sequenced within a study of shared clonotypes between healthy human individuals. In the study's own analysis: ImmunoSEQ junction-only sequences lacked quality scores, so their filtering differed. The assay was immunoSEQ multiplex PCR, and TCRdb's table has in-frame clones only and misses some. D and trimming come from the DNA, and the V and J calls and clone size come from that table. The sample shows millions of clones, 90% to 95% of them seen only once. Between the trimmed V and J ends, which lost 4 bases and 2 bases, there was a span of 12 bases. Germline V gene data show CDR1 as SGHNT and CDR2 as YYREEE (reference sequence). The length of the CDR3 is 14 residues.

This receptor was identified in a man between 18 and 35 years old in good health. Some clones in this sample may be carry-over from other donors' samples. The chain couples TRBV5-4 to TRBJ2-5, with D maybe TRBD2 (7 bases). Material: naive CD4+ T cells from PBMCs. Indicated subset: CD45RA+ positively selected. In nucleotides, the CDR3 is TGTGCCAGCAGCCGAAGGGGGGGGCAAGAGACCCAGTACTTC. This codes for CASSRRGGQETQYF. The variable domain in full, with the rest retrieved from reference TRBV5-4 and TRBJ2-5, is ETGVTQSPTHLIKTRGQQVTLRCSSQSGHNTVSWYQQALGQGPQFIFQYYREEENGRGNFPPRFSGLQFPNYSSELNVNALELDDSALYLCASSRRGGQETQYFGPGTRLLVL.